The 10 T cell receptor beta chains reported below all come from one sample, sequenced in a study of control samples from healthy donors and cancer patients. Repertoires were generated with immunoSEQ multiplex PCR, while TCRdb's copy carries only in-frame clones and drops some. The sample shows about 180,000 clones, about 90% of them seen only once. Material: blood. These receptors were taken from a woman between 45 and 60 years old in good health.

This clone occurred once. The genes are TRBV19 and TRBJ2-2, with TRBD2 matching over 7 bases. The V gene's germline CDR1 is LNHDA and CDR2 SQIVND (reference sequence). The CDR3 covers 14 residues. V shed 1 base, J shed 6 bases, and the junction held 2 bases outside the gene matches. CDR3: CASSIGRGAGELFF. The CDR3 nucleotides read TGTGCCAGTAGTATAGGACGGGGGGCCGGGGAGCTGTTTTTT.

This chain joins TRBV18 and TRBJ2-6; the D call may be TRBD1 or TRBD2 (5 bases each). V lost 2 bases and J 0 bases, leaving 23 bases between the germline ends. Germline V gene sequence: CDR1 KGHSH, CDR2 LQKENI. The length of the CDR3 is 21 residues. CDR3 sequence reads: CASSPSLVFGGRSSGANVLTF. DNA for the CDR3: TGTGCCAGCTCACCATCTTTAGTTTTTGGGGGACGTAGCTCTGGGGCCAACGTCCTGACTTTC.

The chain couples TRBV28 to TRBJ1-4; D unresolved. The CDR3 covers 15 residues. With 2 bases removed from V and 11 bases from J, the gap between germline ends came to 18 bases. The V gene's germline CDR1 is MDHEN and CDR2 SYDVKM. The CDR3 protein is CASSLPLTLGGKLFF. DNA of the CDR3: TGTGCCAGCAGTTTACCCCTAACCCTAGGTGGTAAACTGTTTTTT.

The chain has TRBV7-2 and TRBJ1-2; D uncertain. This CDR3 has 12 residues. Germline values: CDR1 SGHTA, CDR2 FQGNSA. Trimming took off 5 bases at V and 1 base at J, with 5 bases between the two ends. This CDR3 is CASSALNYGYTF. The CDR3 DNA sequence: TGTGCCAGCAGCGCCCTTAACTATGGCTACACCTTC.

The table lists this clone with a count of one. This chain joins TRBV19 and TRBJ2-2; TRBD2 is a possible D gene (6 bases). The CDR3 consists of 15 residues. The germline gives CDR1 LNHDA, CDR2 SQIVND (reference sequence). Between the trimmed V and J ends, which lost 5 bases and 6 bases, there was a span of 16 bases. CDR3 DNA sequence: TGTGCCAGTAGTCTGGGGGGTTGGGTGGCCGGGGAGCTGTTTTTT. Amino acids: CASSLGGWVAGELFF.

The chain recombines TRBV11-3 with TRBJ2-2; 7 bases are a match to TRBD1. CDR3 size: 16 residues. J was trimmed by 4 bases and V by 2 bases; bases with no gene match: 7. Germline V gives CDR1 SGHNT, CDR2 YENEEA. The CDR3 protein is CASSLSRGSGTGELFF. The CDR3 DNA is TGTGCCAGCAGCTTATCCAGGGGGTCGGGCACCGGGGAGCTGTTTTTT.

This clone was seen only once. This chain connects TRBV7-6 to TRBJ2-7; 14 bases are a match to TRBD2. Germline V gives CDR1 SGHVS, CDR2 FNYEAQ. The CDR3 runs to 15 residues. With 4 bases clipped from V and 6 bases from J, the junction kept 5 bases outside the gene matches. CDR3: CASSSGTSGGTEQYF. CDR3 bases: TGTGCCAGCAGCTCAGGGACTAGCGGGGGAACCGAGCAGTACTTC.

The chain uses TRBV7-2 and TRBJ2-1, with 8 positions matching TRBD2. The CDR3 is 16 amino acids. Trimming cost V 5 bases and J 5 bases; bases outside gene matches: 11. The V gene's germline CDR1 is SGHTA and CDR2 FQGNSA. CDR3 nucleotides: TGTGCCAGCAGCCCCCGGACTAGCCTCAGAAACAATGAGCAGTTCTTC. Translation gives CASSPRTSLRNNEQFF.

Concerning this clone: The sample has other DNA sequences that encode this CDR3 too. CDR3: CASSAREGGEQFF. In nucleotides, the CDR3 is TGTGCCAGCAGCGCGAGGGAGGGGGGGGAGCAGTTCTTC. This sequence joins TRBV9 and TRBJ2-1; weak D call: TRBD2 (7 bases). Germline V gives CDR1 SGDLS, CDR2 YYNGEE. This CDR3 has 13 amino acids. Between the trimmed V and J ends, which lost 3 bases and 10 bases, there was a span of 14 bases.

The V and J genes are TRBV3-1 (or the pseudogene TRBV3-2) and TRBJ2-7; a possible D gene is TRBD2 (5 bases). The CDR3 covers 14 residues. Germline assignment: CDR1 LGHDT and CDR2 YNNKEL (reference sequence). V lost 5 bases, J lost 6 bases, and 17 bases lay in between. The CDR3 protein is CASSTGVARGEQYF. Here the CDR3 DNA reads TGTGCCAGCAGCACCGGGGTCGCCCGGGGCGAGCAGTACTTC.